This TCR beta chain appears in the sequencing data of a study of cytomegalovirus exposure and HLA in healthy donors. This clone was observed a few times. Trimming removed 3 bases from V and 7 bases from J, with 15 bases in between. Germline CDR1 reads SGHDN; CDR2 reads FVKESK. The CDR3 has 14 residues. PCR involved 60 Vbeta and 13 Jbeta primers. Assay used: immunoSEQ multiplex PCR; TCRdb lists only in-frame clones, some missing. Altogether 100,000 to 120,000 clones are present, about 12% being singletons, with the ten largest covering more than 15%. This receptor was obtained from a man between 40 and 49 years old in good health and CMV-seropositive. The V gene is TRBV14, the J gene TRBJ2-5; D is possibly TRBD2 (6 bases). The sequenced sample consisted of PBMCs. CDR3 in DNA: TGTGCCAGCAGCCAGTGGGACTCGGCACCGACCCAGTACTTC. Translating it yields CASSQWDSAPTQYF.